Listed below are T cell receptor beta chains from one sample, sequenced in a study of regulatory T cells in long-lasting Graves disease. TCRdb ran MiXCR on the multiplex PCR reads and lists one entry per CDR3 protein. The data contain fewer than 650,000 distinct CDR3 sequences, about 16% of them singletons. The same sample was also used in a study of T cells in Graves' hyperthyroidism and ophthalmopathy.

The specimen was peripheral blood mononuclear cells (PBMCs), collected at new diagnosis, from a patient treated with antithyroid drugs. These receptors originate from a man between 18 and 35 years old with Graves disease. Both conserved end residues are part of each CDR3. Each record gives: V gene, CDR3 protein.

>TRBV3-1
CASSQVLRLAPTRLTDTQYF
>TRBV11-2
CASSSPRAGNTEAFF
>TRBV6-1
CASSLRSDYGYTF
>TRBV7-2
CASSLARWGTGTSNYGYTF
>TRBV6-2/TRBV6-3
CASSYGEEYGYTF
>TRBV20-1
CSAIPLLAGGRNEQFF
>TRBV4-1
CASSQRTSGSSYEQYF
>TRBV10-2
CASSRAGGTGETQYF
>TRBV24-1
CATSDSGHNYNEQFF
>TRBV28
CASSQGRPDGYTF
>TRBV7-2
CASSFRTVNNEQFF
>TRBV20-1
CSASSRITF
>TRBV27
CASTRGGSTDTQYF
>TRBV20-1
CSARGGGQSVMNTEAFF
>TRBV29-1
CSVDKGVRVDGYTF
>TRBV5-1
CASSLSSGRFNEQFF
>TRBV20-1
CSAILPDSLLAKNIQYF
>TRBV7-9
CASSPAGQGYYGYTF
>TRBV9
CASSARDNYEQYF
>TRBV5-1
CASRQAPPETQYF
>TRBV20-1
CSAPATYNEQFF
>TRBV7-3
CASSRAGTSGIMGQFF
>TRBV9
CASSFGTSGNTGELFF
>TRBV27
CASREGTYSNQPQHF
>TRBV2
CASSSSRGGNEQYF
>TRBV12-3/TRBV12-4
CASSYPGTGVDHEQYF
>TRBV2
CASSGGRSQTETQYF
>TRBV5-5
CASSSLTSGRVTDTQYF
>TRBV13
CASSLGSVEEQYF
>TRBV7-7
CARNPRGPGQYF
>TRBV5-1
CASSLGGLAGLEQFF
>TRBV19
CASSIVGSGYTF
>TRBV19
CASSWDRGPNQPQHF
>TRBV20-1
CSAARGGWYSYEQYF
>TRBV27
CASGRTGRNTEAFF
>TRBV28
CATQRLEGGDIQYF
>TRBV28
CTSTPGQGKLFF
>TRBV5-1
CASSLAGIRSGNTIYF
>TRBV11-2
CASSLDLAYEQYF
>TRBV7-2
CASSFMGDRGQKLFF
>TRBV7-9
CASSSLTSGPTYEHYF
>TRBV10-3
CAISGRLEKEAFF
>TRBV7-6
CASSSLSGEQYF
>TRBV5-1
CASSGDMTVSSYNEQFF
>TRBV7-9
CASSLGEQPDTQYF
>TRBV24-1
CATSDLNSITDTQYF
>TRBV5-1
CASSLWSQSSGNTIYF
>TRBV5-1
CASRSVGNTEAFF
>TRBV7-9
CASSTMGGQYF
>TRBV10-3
CAIKGQGRDQPQHF
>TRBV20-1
CSARNTANTEAFF
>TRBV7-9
CASSLAKTQYF
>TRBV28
CASSSFYGYTF
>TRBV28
CASSYRISRTGQNYGYTF
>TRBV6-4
CARFLCPGTVTGELFF
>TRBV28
CASSLAPFPGTGGSTEAFF
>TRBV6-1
CASSHRGTEAFF
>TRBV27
CASSLFTSYNEQFF
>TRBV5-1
CASSLLGDGGELFF
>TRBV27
CASTSPPLGQTQYF